This T cell receptor (beta chain) is drawn from a study of T cells in Graves' hyperthyroidism and ophthalmopathy. The germline V gene has CDR1 SGHKS and CDR2 YYEKEE (reference sequence). V shed 1 base and J shed 8 bases, with 12 bases lying between them. The CDR3 has 14 amino acids. The investigators amplified TCR beta CDR3 regions from RNA transcripts. Initially, a first-round RT-PCR of the TCR CDR3 employed the HTBI primer set. TCRdb used MiXCR to reprocess the multiplex PCR reads, holding one entry per CDR3 protein. The sample has around 600,000 distinct CDR3 sequences, roughly 16% seen once; the top ten hold 2.5% to 4%. Under 3 months was the duration of disease in ophthalmopathy patients, who also had a Clinical Activity Score of at least 3 and a NOSPECS grade of at least 4. This clonotype was counted at least ten times.

This receptor was identified in a woman between 35 and 50 years old with Graves' ophthalmopathy. The rearrangement uses TRBV5-5 and TRBJ1-4; no definite D call. The sequenced sample consisted of blood. The CDR3 reads CASSLWSTPEKLFF. The CDR3 bases are TGTGCCAGCAGCTTGTGGTCGACACCAGAAAAACTGTTTTTT. The whole variable domain, filled in from reference TRBV5-5 and TRBJ1-4, reads DAGVTQSPTHLIKTRGQQVTLRCSPISGHKSVSWYQQVLGQGPQFIFQYYEKEERGRGNFPDRFSARQFPNYSSELNVNALLLGDSALYLCASSLWSTPEKLFFGSGTQLSVL.